This T cell receptor beta chain was captured in a study of T cells in localized non-small cell lung cancer (dated by TCRdb to 2018 to 2021). Notes on the research overall: Comparing tumors with uninvolved tumor-adjacent lungs, the study looked at the T cell repertoires of fewer than 250 patients with early-stage NSCLC. The cohort was made up of around 220 treatment-naive NSCLC patients whose localized lung tumors had been resected. NSCLC patients had a mean age of approximately 70 years, and 129 were male and nearly 110 female.

At diagnosis, peripheral blood, uninvolved tumor-adjacent lung and tumor were collected and were preserved as a mix of fresh-frozen and FFPE material. Blood samples were analyzed as peripheral blood mononuclear cells for TCR repertoire profiling. Findings and caveats that apply to the study as a whole: Uninvolved tumor-adjacent lung showed the highest T cell clonality, higher than tumor, which suggests more focused antigenic responses in the adjacent lung. Higher T cell density in blood was associated with longer overall survival, whereas higher clonality in adjacent lung was associated with shorter survival. A median of approximately 57 of the top 100 tumor clones were detected in paired uninvolved adjacent lung, and about 29 of these tumor clones were also found among the top 100 clones of the paired uninvolved adjacent lung. Since the design was exploratory, TCR variables were selected using unadjusted p-values with no false-discovery rate correction. Because multi-region tumor sequencing was not done, intratumor heterogeneity could not be ruled out.

The immunoSEQ Assay was used to sequence TCR beta CDR3 regions from DNA. The paper's processing steps were these. To compute T cell density, TCR beta template counts were normalized to usable DNA, which was estimated by amplifying housekeeping genes. Richness was estimated using the preseqR package, with extrapolation to 400,000 templates for PBMC samples and to 120,000 templates for tissue samples. Clonality was taken to be one minus Pielou's evenness. Tissue-enriched TCRs were identified by differential abundance testing using productive amino-acid clonotypes, minimum total count 5 and alpha 0.1. The Jaccard Index and the Morisita Overlap Index were used to measure repertoire overlap between compartments. GLIPH grouped TCR beta CDR3s together with public tetramer-defined viral CDR3s, and a viral motif had to include at least three viral sequences and also show V-gene enrichment. The table comes from immuneACCESS by way of TCRdb, which keeps in-frame sequences with V and J called. Part of the clones is missing from these tables; in studies checked, under half for an unresolved V gene and the rest for unknown reasons. That table supplies the V and J calls and clone size; D and trimming were determined from the DNA. This sample has under 150,000 clones in its table, and 70% to 90% of those were observed once. Over 1.5% of the sample is in the top ten clones.

Comments on this clone: Its antigen is currently not known. There are no base qualities to consult, and no much larger clone falls within one base.

Spanning cysteine to phenylalanine, the CDR3 consists of 15 amino acids. The only DNA kept is the CDR3, 45 bases in frame from the first base. V lost 2 bases and J lost 5 bases, and the count of bases not matched to a germline gene is 4. CDR1 SGHTA and CDR2 FQGNSA were looked up in the germline V gene. Recombination linked TRBV7-2 to TRBJ2-4; TRBD2 fits 9 bases in the junction. Source: peripheral blood, taken before any cancer treatment. The sequence was obtained from a female donor of 60 years or more with stage I lung adenocarcinoma. This receptor has the CDR3 CASSLKAGGQNIQYF. The sequence in DNA is TGTGCCAGCAGCTTAAAAGCGGGAGGCCAAAACATTCAGTACTTC.